The 15 T cell receptor beta chains reported below all come from one sample, sequenced in a study of post-analysis software for immune sequencing data. General study results and limits: Comparison of patients with controls showed roughly five TRBV segments more frequent in patients, TRBV5-6, TRBV5-1 and TRBV20-1 among them.

These receptors are not linked to any known antigen. Unique molecular identifiers featured in each of the TCR beta cDNA libraries. Via MiXCR, TCRdb re-called the PCR reads, giving one row per CDR3 protein. This sample has more than 500,000 distinct CDR3 sequences; roughly 34% occur once, and the top ten carry approximately 5.4%. What was sequenced was blood. Every receptor here comes from a girl between 2 and 17 years old with multiple sclerosis.

The chain has TRBV12-3 or TRBV12-4 and TRBJ2-2, with 7 bases identical to TRBD1. This CDR3 has 15 amino acids. The J segment lost 3 bases and the V segment lost 5 bases, leaving 6 bases of the junction unmatched. CDR3 coding DNA: TGTGCCAGCAGTCAACCGGGACAGTACACCGGGGAGCTGTTTTTT. It is translated as CASSQPGQYTGELFF.

The rearrangement links TRBV3-1 to TRBJ1-1, with a possible D match to TRBD1 (5 bases). Trimming removed 1 base at V and 5 bases at J, with 11 bases between. Germline V CDR1 and CDR2: LGHDT, YNNKEL (reference sequence). The CDR3 totals 14 residues. DNA of the CDR3: TGTGCCAGCAGCCAAGTTGAGGGGTGGACTGAAGCTTTCTTT. This sequence encodes CASSQVEGWTEAFF.

The chain carries TRBV11-2 and TRBJ2-1, with 15 bases lining up with TRBD2. The CDR3 loop spans 16 amino acids. Trimming cost V 7 bases and J 8 bases; bases outside gene matches: 9. Germline CDR1 is SGHAT and CDR2 is FQNNGV. The DNA of the CDR3 is TGTGCCAGCATATTCCGGACTAGCGGGGGGGCAGATGAGCAGTTCTTC. As protein: CASIFRTSGGADEQFF. Filled out from reference TRBV11-2 and TRBJ2-1, the complete variable domain reads EAGVAQSPRYKIIEKRQSVAFWCNPISGHATLYWYQQILGQGPKLLIQFQNNGVVDDSQLPKDRFSAERLKGVDSTLKIQPAKLEDSAVYLCASIFRTSGGADEQFFGPGTRLTVL.

V usage is TRBV28 and J usage is TRBJ1-5; maybe TRBD1 (5 bases). The CDR3 is made up of 15 amino acids. The V end was cut by 7 bases, the J end by 6 bases, with 19 bases between. From germline, CDR1 is MDHEN and CDR2 SYDVKM. In DNA form, the CDR3 reads TGTGCCAGCACCCTGGGGGGGGGAGTGGTTCAGCCCCAGCATTTT. Translation gives CASTLGGGVVQPQHF.

The rearrangement links TRBV7-3 to TRBJ1-1; D unresolved. Germline CDR1 SGHTA, CDR2 FQGTGA. The V gene lost 1 base and the J gene lost 5 bases, with 8 bases spanning the gap. The CDR3 is 13 residues long. The CDR3 region has the DNA TGTGCCAGCAGCTTAAGTTGGGAGACTGAAGCTTTCTTT. Protein product: CASSLSWETEAFF.

The gene calls are TRBV7-2 and TRBJ2-1; 7 bases agree with TRBD1. Germline V gives CDR1 SGHTA, CDR2 FQGNSA. V was clipped by 2 bases and J by 9 bases; unmatched bases: 7. This CDR3 has 14 residues. CDR3: CASSLTGVRGEQFF. The CDR3 nucleotides are TGTGCCAGCAGCTTAACAGGGGTTCGGGGTGAGCAGTTCTTC.

This clonotype was detected a few times. The V and J genes are TRBV20-1 and TRBJ2-3; the D gene is possibly TRBD2 (6 bases). The germline gives CDR1 DFQATT, CDR2 SNEGSKA (reference sequence). Trimming shortened V by 6 bases and J by 2 bases, and 12 bases separated the two germline ends. The CDR3 sequence is 13 residues long. The CDR3: CSAGGDSTDTQYF. CDR3 nucleotide sequence: TGCAGTGCGGGCGGGGATTCCACAGATACGCAGTATTTT.

V and J are TRBV11-2 and TRBJ2-7; D possibly corresponds to TRBD2 (6 bases). V shed 1 base and J shed 3 bases, with 10 bases lying between them. Looked up from germline, CDR1 is SGHAT and CDR2 is FQNNGV. This CDR3 is built from 14 residues. DNA for the CDR3: TGTGCCAGCAGCTTAGGCTCGCGGGGCTACGAGCAGTACTTC. Amino acid sequence: CASSLGSRGYEQYF. The full variable domain, completed using reference TRBV11-2 and TRBJ2-7, is EAGVAQSPRYKIIEKRQSVAFWCNPISGHATLYWYQQILGQGPKLLIQFQNNGVVDDSQLPKDRFSAERLKGVDSTLKIQPAKLEDSAVYLCASSLGSRGYEQYFGPGTRLTVT.

The chain joins TRBV5-1 to TRBJ2-5; weak D call: TRBD2 (5 bases). CDR3 size: 15 residues. Germline V gene data show CDR1 as SGHRS and CDR2 as YFSETQ. V was trimmed by 4 bases and J by 1 base, leaving 14 bases between them. The DNA for the CDR3 is TGCGCCAGCAGCCCCTTCGGGGTCGTCCAAGAGACCCAGTACTTC. As protein: CASSPFGVVQETQYF.

Ten or more counts support this clonotype. The CDR3 DNA is TGCAGCGCCTTCCCCTTCGGGGAGCAGTTCTTC. Its protein is CSAFPFGEQFF. This chain connects TRBV29-1 to TRBJ2-1, with unresolved D. Trimming stripped 7 bases from V and 10 bases from J, with 14 bases between. CDR3 length: 11 amino acids. Germline V lookup: CDR1 SQVTM, CDR2 ANQGSEA.

In this sample, this clonotype turned up a few times. V gene TRBV20-1 combines with J gene TRBJ1-4, with D perhaps TRBD1 (5 bases). Germline CDR1 DFQATT, CDR2 SNEGSKA (reference sequence). CDR3 size: 12 residues. Written as DNA, the CDR3 is TGCAGCTCGGGACCGAATAATGAAAAACTGTTTTTT. Translated, it gives CSSGPNNEKLFF.

The chain joins TRBV20-1 to TRBJ1-1; D ambiguous. V lost 2 bases and J lost 7, with 11 bases in between. The CDR3 length is 12 residues. Germline values: CDR1 DFQATT, CDR2 SNEGSKA (reference sequence). The DNA of the CDR3 is TGCAGTGCTAGAAAGTTCAGATTTGAAGCTTTCTTT. Translated: CSARKFRFEAFF.

This clonotype was detected a few times. The genes are TRBV29-1 and TRBJ2-4, with D possibly TRBD2 on 7 matching bases. V lost 1 base and J 7 bases, leaving 11 bases between the germline ends. The CDR3 is made up of 13 amino acids. The germline CDR1 and CDR2 sequences are SQVTM and ANQGSEA. The CDR3: CSVEAGGPNIQYF. The DNA of the CDR3 is TGCAGCGTTGAAGCGGGGGGCCCCAACATTCAGTACTTC.

This chain links TRBV9 with TRBJ1-4; TRBD1 might be the D (5 bases). V was cut by 4 bases and J by 4 bases, with 11 bases left in between. Germline V CDR1 and CDR2: SGDLS, YYNGEE. The CDR3 extends over 14 amino acids. Here the CDR3 reads CASSPRGINEKLFF. The CDR3 bases are TGTGCCAGCAGCCCGAGGGGAATTAATGAAAAACTGTTTTTT. Combining the CDR3 with reference TRBV9 and TRBJ1-4 gives the whole variable domain DSGVTQTPKHLITATGQRVTLRCSPRSGDLSVYWYQQSLDQGLQFLIQYYNGEERAKGNILERFSAQQFPDLHSELNLSSLELGDSALYFCASSPRGINEKLFFGSGTQLSVL.

This clonotype was observed a few times. J is TRBJ1-1 and V is TRBV9, with 7 bases matching TRBD1. The CDR3 extends over 15 amino acids. The germline V gene encodes CDR1 SGDLS and CDR2 YYNGEE. V shed 3 bases and J 1 base; nucleotides not matched to a gene: 6. CDR3 sequence (DNA): TGTGCCAGCAGCGCAAGGGGGACAGAGAACACTGAAGCTTTCTTT. It specifies CASSARGTENTEAFF.